Listed below are T cell receptor beta chains from one sample, sequenced in a study of T cell changes during pregnancy in multiple sclerosis. Clones were sequenced by immunoSEQ multiplex PCR, and TCRdb holds only the in-frame ones, with some missing. The table has approximately 93,000 clones, roughly 90% seen once; the top ten hold under 0.95%. The sample was peripheral blood, taken before pregnancy. The receptors were gathered from a female donor with multiple sclerosis, enrolled in a pregnancy study. CDR3s include the opening cysteine and the closing phenylalanine or tryptophan. Fields, in order: V gene, CDR3 protein.

TRBV19 CASRLPTERRAFF
TRBV13 CASSRYQGIVNTEAFF
TRBV7-9 CASSITSGGPSNEQFF
TRBV2 CASSKEGASANEKLFF
TRBV19 CASSTKETQYF
TRBV6-1 CASGSDQRNTEAFF
TRBV7-3 CASSLRLYNEQFF
TRBV6-6 CASTPGTANTEAFF
TRBV29-1 CSVGGQRDNEQYF
TRBV19 CASSIRRGYGYTF
TRBV7-9 CASSLAYERRGGYTF
TRBV7-9 CASSSTGTEAFF
TRBV5-1 CASSPAGEGQPQHF
TRBV20-1 CSASVREKQYF
TRBV5-1 CASRPDTAYEQYF
TRBV28 CASSSSAETQYF
TRBV2 CASTSGQGWNTGELFF
TRBV28 CASSETSGGYEQYF
TRBV10-3 CAISSKIDTLSHEQYF
TRBV7-8 CASSLDGGEGNSYNEQFF
TRBV7-2 CASSLVTRGGGGELFF
TRBV27 CASSLERRALADTQYF
TRBV11-3 CASSLSIPWTNTGELFF
TRBV7-9 CASSSLRDSPYEQYF
TRBV7-8 CASSLARQGATYEQYF
TRBV15 CATTPDRAGTEAFF
TRBV5-1 CASSQTRGYEQYF
TRBV4-1 CASSQDSGLGNEQFF
TRBV29-1 CSVVIAKKGETQYF
TRBV29-1 CSVDRGNSPLHF
TRBV7-6 CASSLYVSGGADTQYF
TRBV27 CASSLNRGLAGGIGEQYF
TRBV19 CASIGLAGGWQFF
TRBV5-1 CASSLEGQGARYEQYF
TRBV30 CAWSDSSGLSYQPQHF
TRBV6-5 CASSYGTSGTYEQYF